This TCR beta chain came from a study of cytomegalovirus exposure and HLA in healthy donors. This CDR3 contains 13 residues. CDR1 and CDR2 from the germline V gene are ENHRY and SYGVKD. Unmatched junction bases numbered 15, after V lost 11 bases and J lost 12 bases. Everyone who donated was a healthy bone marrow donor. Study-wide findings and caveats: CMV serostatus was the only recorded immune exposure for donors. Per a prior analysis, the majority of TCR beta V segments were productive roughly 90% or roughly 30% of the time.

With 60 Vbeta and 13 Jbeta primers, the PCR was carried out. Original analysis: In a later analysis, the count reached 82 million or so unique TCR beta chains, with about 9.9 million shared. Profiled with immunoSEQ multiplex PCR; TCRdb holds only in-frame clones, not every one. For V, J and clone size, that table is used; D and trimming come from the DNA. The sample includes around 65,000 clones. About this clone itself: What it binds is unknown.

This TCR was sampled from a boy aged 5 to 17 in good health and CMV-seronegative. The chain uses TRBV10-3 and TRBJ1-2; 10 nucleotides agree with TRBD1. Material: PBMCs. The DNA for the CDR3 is TGTGCCGTATTTAAGACAGGGGGCGAGTCTCACACCTTC. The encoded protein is CAVFKTGGESHTF.